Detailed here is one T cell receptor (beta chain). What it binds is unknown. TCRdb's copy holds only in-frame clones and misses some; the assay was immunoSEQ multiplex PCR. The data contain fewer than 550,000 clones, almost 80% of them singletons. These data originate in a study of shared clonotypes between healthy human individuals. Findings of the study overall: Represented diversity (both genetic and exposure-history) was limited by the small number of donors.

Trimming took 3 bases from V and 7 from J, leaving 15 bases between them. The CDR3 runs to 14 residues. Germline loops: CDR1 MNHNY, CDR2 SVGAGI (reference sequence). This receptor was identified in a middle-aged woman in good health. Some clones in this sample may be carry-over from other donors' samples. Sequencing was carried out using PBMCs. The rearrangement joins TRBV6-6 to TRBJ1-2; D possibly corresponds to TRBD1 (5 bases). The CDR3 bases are TGTGCCAGCAGTTATACACAGGAGCTGGCTGGCTACACCTTC. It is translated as CASSYTQELAGYTF.